This is a list of T cell receptor beta chains from one sample in a study of human T cells and chemical hapten exposure. TCRdb independently ran MiXCR on the RACE reads; one entry per CDR3 protein. The data show approximately 90,000 distinct CDR3 sequences, with around 25% seen just once and 10% to 13% held by the top ten. The sample consisted of whole blood, taken in connection with sensitization to the hapten diphenylcyclopropenone (DPC). Receptor source: a man aged 40-49 years with alopecia areata. Some clones in this sample may be carry-over from other donors' samples. Both conserved end residues are part of each CDR3. A D gene is named only where the DNA matches it firmly. Size is stated for part of the rows, as once, few or many counts, or as a class when the clone is expanded.

TRBJ2-1 | few | TRBV6-2/TRBV6-3 | TRBD2 | TGTGCCGGATCGGGGACTAGCGGGAACTGGGATGAGCAGTTCTTC | CAGSGTSGNWDEQFF
TRBJ1-6 | - | TRBV10-3 | - | TGTGCCATCAGTGAGCTCGACGACAGCTCCTATAATTCACCCCTCCACTTT | CAISELDDSSYNSPLHF
TRBJ1-2 | few | TRBV5-1 | - | TGCGCCAGCAGCCGGACAGCCACTAACTATGGCTACACCTTC | CASSRTATNYGYTF
TRBJ2-5 | once | TRBV6-6 | - | TGTGCCAGCAGTGCCTTGGACAGAAAGGAGACCCAGTACTTC | CASSALDRKETQYF
TRBJ2-3 | few | TRBV6-4 | - | TGTGCCAGCAGTGAGCTAGGCTCAACAGATACGCAGTATTTT | CASSELGSTDTQYF
TRBJ1-5 | - | TRBV12-3/TRBV12-4 | TRBD1 | TGTGCCAGCAGTTCCAGGACAGGGAATCAGCCCCAGCATTTT | CASSSRTGNQPQHF
TRBJ1-2 | - | TRBV5-1 | - | TGCGCCAGCAGCTGGGACTTCTATGGCTACACCTTC | CASSWDFYGYTF
TRBJ2-3 | - | TRBV7-9 | - | TGTGCCAGCAGCTTAGAATGGGGTAGCACAGATACGCAGTATTTT | CASSLEWGSTDTQYF
TRBJ2-1 | - | TRBV12-3/TRBV12-4 | - | TGTGCCAGCAGTTTAAGCGGCCCGCAATACAATGAGCAGTTCTTC | CASSLSGPQYNEQFF
TRBJ2-3 | - | TRBV7-8 | - | TGTGCCAGCAGCCCTCTCAATTCGGCCACAGATACGCAGTATTTT | CASSPLNSATDTQYF
TRBJ2-7 | few | TRBV27 | - | TGTGCCAGCAGTTTCGGGACTAAAGGGACAGAGTACTTC | CASSFGTKGTEYF
TRBJ1-4 | - | TRBV15 | TRBD1 | TGTGCCACCAGCGTCAGGGGACAGCCAAATGAAAAACTGTTTTTT | CATSVRGQPNEKLFF
TRBJ2-3 | few | TRBV7-6 | TRBD2 | TGTGCCAGCAGCCCGGGGACTAGCGGGAGCCTTAGCACAGATACGCAGTATTTT | CASSPGTSGSLSTDTQYF
TRBJ2-7 | - | TRBV3-1 | - | TGTGCCAGCAGCCAAGACGCGACAGTCTACGAGCAGTACTTC | CASSQDATVYEQYF
TRBJ2-7 | - | TRBV6-5 | TRBD1 | TGTGCCAGCAGAATCACAGGGGGCGGTTACGAGCAGTACTTC | CASRITGGGYEQYF
TRBJ2-3 | few | TRBV9 | TRBD1 | TGTGCCAGCAGCGCTCGGTCCCGGGACAGGGTACAATACACAGATACGCAGTATTTT | CASSARSRDRVQYTDTQYF
TRBJ1-1 | few | TRBV29-1 | - | TGCAGCGTTGTCTGGTCGACTGAAGCTTTCTTT | CSVVWSTEAFF
TRBJ2-3 | - | TRBV5-1 | TRBD1 | TGCGCCAGCAGCCCCCAGCGACAGGGGGATTCTAGCACAGATACGCAGTATTTT | CASSPQRQGDSSTDTQYF
TRBJ1-3 | - | TRBV3-1 | - | TGTGCCAGCAGCCAAGATCCTGGGACAGGAAACACCATATATTTT | CASSQDPGTGNTIYF
TRBJ2-1 | - | TRBV10-3 | TRBD2 | TGTGCCATCAGTGGCCTAGCGGGAGTCAATGAGCAGTTCTTC | CAISGLAGVNEQFF
TRBJ2-2 | - | TRBV29-1 | - | TGCAGCGTCAACAGGGCGAACACCGGGGAGCTGTTTTTT | CSVNRANTGELFF
TRBJ2-3 | once | TRBV6-2/TRBV6-3 | TRBD2 | TGTGCCAGCAGTTCGTCGGGGGGGATCCGATCCACAGATACGCAGTATTTT | CASSSSGGIRSTDTQYF
TRBJ2-7 | few | TRBV5-1 | TRBD2 | TGCGCCAGCAGCTTAGGACTAGCGGAACCCTCCTACGAGCAGTACTTC | CASSLGLAEPSYEQYF
TRBJ2-4 | - | TRBV20-1 | TRBD1 | TGCAGTGCCCGAAATCCCCGGACAGGGATGTACTTC | CSARNPRTGMYF
TRBJ2-7 | - | TRBV28 | - | TGTGCCAGCAGAGGGGGGTCTAGCGGCTCCTACGAGCAGTACTTC | CASRGGSSGSYEQYF
TRBJ2-6 | few | TRBV12-3/TRBV12-4 | - | TGTGCCAGCACCACAAGTGGGGCCAACGTCCTGACTTTC | CASTTSGANVLTF
TRBJ2-5 | few | TRBV7-9 | - | TGTGCCAGCAGCCCCCGGAGCAGCCAAGAGACCCAGTACTTC | CASSPRSSQETQYF
TRBJ2-1 | few | TRBV6-5 | TRBD2 | TGTGCCAGCAGTCCCAGATTTGGCGGGAGGGCCCGAAATGAGCAGTTCTTC | CASSPRFGGRARNEQFF
TRBJ2-7 | - | TRBV5-6 | TRBD1 | TGTGCCAGCAGCCACACAGGGGACAGCTCCTACGAGCAGTACTTC | CASSHTGDSSYEQYF
TRBJ1-1 | - | TRBV12-3/TRBV12-4 | TRBD1 | TGTGCCAGCAGTGCCGGGACAGGAAGGTTTGAAGCTTTCTTT | CASSAGTGRFEAFF
TRBJ1-1 | few | TRBV12-3/TRBV12-4 | - | TGTGCCAGCAGGCGGACCTTTTACACTGAAGCTTTCTTT | CASRRTFYTEAFF
TRBJ1-5 | - | TRBV12-3/TRBV12-4 | - | TGTGCCAGCAGGGAACAGGGTATGGCCTTACATTTT | CASREQGMALHF
TRBJ1-2 | - | TRBV6-5 | - | TGTGCCAGCAGTTACTCAGGACTACATGGCTACACCTTC | CASSYSGLHGYTF
TRBJ2-7 | - | TRBV25-1 | TRBD1 | TGTGCCAGCACTTGGACAGGTCAAGGCGAGCAGTACTTC | CASTWTGQGEQYF
TRBJ2-3 | few | TRBV6-5 | - | TGTGCCAGCAAGCGATTCGGGCGCACAGATACGCAGTATTTT | CASKRFGRTDTQYF
TRBJ1-4 | few | TRBV5-1 | - | TGCGCCAGCAGCTTGGGACCTTCCCTCGTGAGTGAAAAACTGTTTTTT | CASSLGPSLVSEKLFF
TRBJ2-2 | few | TRBV20-1 | - | TGCAGTGCTAGGGGGGGCGGCACCGGGGAGCTGTTTTTT | CSARGGGTGELFF
TRBJ1-4 | - | TRBV4-1 | TRBD1 | TGCGCCAGCAGCCAAGGACAGGGTTGGCCTAATGAAAAACTGTTTTTT | CASSQGQGWPNEKLFF
TRBJ2-3 | few | TRBV28 | TRBD2 | TGTGCCAGCTGGGCTAGCGGATACACAGATACGCAGTATTTT | CASWASGYTDTQYF
TRBJ2-1 | - | TRBV3-1 | - | TGTGCCAGCAGCCAAGGACGGGACACTGAGCAGTTCTTC | CASSQGRDTEQFF
TRBJ2-3 | - | TRBV10-2 | - | TGCGCCAGCAGTGCTCAGGCCAGACGCACAGATACGCAGTATTTT | CASSAQARRTDTQYF
TRBJ1-1 | few | TRBV20-1 | TRBD1 | TGCAGTGCTTGGGACAGGGGAAACACTGAAGCTTTCTTT | CSAWDRGNTEAFF
TRBJ1-5 | - | TRBV6-1 | TRBD1 | TGTGCCAGCAGTGAAGGACAGGGGATCCAGCCCCAGCATTTT | CASSEGQGIQPQHF
TRBJ1-1 | - | TRBV15 | - | TGTGCCACCAGCAGAGATCGGGCAGGGGAAGCTTTCTTT | CATSRDRAGEAFF
TRBJ1-2 | - | TRBV3-1 | - | TGTGCCAGCAGCCAAGAGGCCAATAACTATGGCTACACCTTC | CASSQEANNYGYTF
TRBJ1-6 | - | TRBV20-1 | TRBD1 | TGTAGTGCTAGATCGTCGACAGGGACAAGCTCCTATAATTCACCCCTCCACTTT | CSARSSTGTSSYNSPLHF
TRBJ2-3 | - | TRBV6-5 | - | TGTGCCAGCAGTTCACCCCAAGGAGCAGATACGCAGTATTTT | CASSSPQGADTQYF
TRBJ1-2 | - | TRBV3-1 | - | TGTGCCAGCAGCCAAGGCCGAATGTCTAACTATGGCTACACCTTC | CASSQGRMSNYGYTF